This T cell receptor (beta chain) was sequenced during a study of CD4 T cells in relation to SARS-CoV-2 and coronaviruses. Study as a whole: Median patient age was approximately 38 years, spanning 21 to 72 years. Points from the study as a whole: Crossreactivity was assessed only for spike protein, not other viral proteins. The assay detects memory recall responses, not culture-primed primary responses. Pre-pandemic and post-infection samples never came from the same donor.

Using immunoSEQ multiplex PCR, the repertoire was profiled, and TCRdb retains in-frame clones only, with some absent. This sample has about 56,000 clones, with about 90% found just once. The germline V gene has CDR1 SGHRS and CDR2 YFSETQ. V was clipped by 4 bases and J by 1 base, with 11 bases between them. The CDR3 loop spans 14 amino acids. Points on this clone: Antigen specificity is unknown.

The gene calls are TRBV5-1 and TRBJ1-1; D call uncertain. The sequenced sample consisted of naive CD4+ T cells from PBMCs. Subset in this sample: naive CD4+ T cells isolated by negative enrichment. The sequence was collected from an adult with COVID-19. The CDR3 DNA follows: TGCGCCAGCAGCGCCGGTTGGGGGAACACTGAAGCTTTCTTT. This codes for CASSAGWGNTEAFF.